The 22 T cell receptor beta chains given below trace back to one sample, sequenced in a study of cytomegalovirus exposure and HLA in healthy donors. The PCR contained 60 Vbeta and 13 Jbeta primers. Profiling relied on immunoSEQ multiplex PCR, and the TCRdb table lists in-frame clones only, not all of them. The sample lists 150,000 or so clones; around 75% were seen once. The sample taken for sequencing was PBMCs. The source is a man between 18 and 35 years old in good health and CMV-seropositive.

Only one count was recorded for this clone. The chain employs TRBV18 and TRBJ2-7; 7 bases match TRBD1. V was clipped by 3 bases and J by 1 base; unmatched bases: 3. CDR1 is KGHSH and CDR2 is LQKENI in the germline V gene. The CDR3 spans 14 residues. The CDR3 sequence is CASSPGTASYEQYF. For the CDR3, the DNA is TGTGCCAGCTCACCTGGGACAGCGTCCTACGAGCAGTACTTC.

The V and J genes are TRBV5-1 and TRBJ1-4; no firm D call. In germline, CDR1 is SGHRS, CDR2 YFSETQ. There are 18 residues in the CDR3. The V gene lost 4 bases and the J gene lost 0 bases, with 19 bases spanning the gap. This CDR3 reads CASSTRGWGLATNEKLFF. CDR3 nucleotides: TGCGCCAGCAGCACCCGGGGATGGGGATTGGCAACTAATGAAAAACTGTTTTTT.

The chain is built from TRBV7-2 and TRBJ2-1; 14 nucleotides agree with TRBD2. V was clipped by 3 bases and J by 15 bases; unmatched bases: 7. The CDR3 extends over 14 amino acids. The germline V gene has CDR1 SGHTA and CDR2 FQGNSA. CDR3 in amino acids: CASSLTETSGRGFF. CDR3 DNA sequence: TGTGCCAGCAGCTTGACCGAGACTAGCGGGAGGGGGTTCTTC.

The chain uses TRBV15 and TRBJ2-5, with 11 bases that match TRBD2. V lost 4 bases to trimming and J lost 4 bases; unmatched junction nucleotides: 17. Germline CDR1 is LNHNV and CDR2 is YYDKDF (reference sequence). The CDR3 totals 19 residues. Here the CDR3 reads CATSKIRVAGGPIGETQYF. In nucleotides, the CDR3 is TGTGCCACCAGCAAGATTCGCGTAGCGGGAGGGCCGATTGGAGAGACCCAGTACTTC. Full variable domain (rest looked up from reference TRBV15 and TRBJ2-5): DAMVIQNPRYQVTQFGKPVTLSCSQTLNHNVMYWYQQKSSQAPKLLFHYYDKDFNNEADTPDNFQSRRPNTSFCFLDIRSPGLGDTAMYLCATSKIRVAGGPIGETQYFGPGTRLLVL.

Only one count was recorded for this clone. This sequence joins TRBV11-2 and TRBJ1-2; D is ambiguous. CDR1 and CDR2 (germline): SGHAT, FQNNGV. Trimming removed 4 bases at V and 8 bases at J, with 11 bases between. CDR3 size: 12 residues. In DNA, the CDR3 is TGTGCCAGCAGCTCCGTCAGGTTCGGCTACACCTTC. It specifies CASSSVRFGYTF.

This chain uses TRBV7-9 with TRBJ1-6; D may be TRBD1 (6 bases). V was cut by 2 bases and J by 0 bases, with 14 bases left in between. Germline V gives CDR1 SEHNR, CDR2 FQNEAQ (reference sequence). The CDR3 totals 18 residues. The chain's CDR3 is CASSLFGGPSSYNSPLHF. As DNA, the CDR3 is TGTGCCAGCAGCTTATTCGGGGGGCCTAGCTCCTATAATTCACCCCTCCACTTT. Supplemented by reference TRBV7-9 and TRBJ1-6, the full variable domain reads DTGVSQNPRHKITKRGQNVTFRCDPISEHNRLYWYRQTLGQGPEFLTYFQNEAQLEKSRLLSDRFSAERPKGSFSTLEIQRTEQGDSAMYLCASSLFGGPSSYNSPLHFGNGTRLTVT.

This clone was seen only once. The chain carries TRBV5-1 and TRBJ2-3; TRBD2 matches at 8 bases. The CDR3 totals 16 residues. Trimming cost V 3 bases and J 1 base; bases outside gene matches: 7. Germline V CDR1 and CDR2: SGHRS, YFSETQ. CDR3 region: CASSSEAGVGTDTQYF. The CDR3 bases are TGCGCCAGCAGCTCTGAAGCGGGAGTGGGCACAGATACGCAGTATTTT.

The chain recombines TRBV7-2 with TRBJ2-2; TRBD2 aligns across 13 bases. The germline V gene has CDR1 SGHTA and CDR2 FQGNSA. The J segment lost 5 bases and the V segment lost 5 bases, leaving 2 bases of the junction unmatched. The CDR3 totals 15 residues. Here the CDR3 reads CASSRTSGRTGELFF. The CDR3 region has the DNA TGTGCCAGCAGCCGGACTAGCGGGAGAACCGGGGAGCTGTTTTTT.

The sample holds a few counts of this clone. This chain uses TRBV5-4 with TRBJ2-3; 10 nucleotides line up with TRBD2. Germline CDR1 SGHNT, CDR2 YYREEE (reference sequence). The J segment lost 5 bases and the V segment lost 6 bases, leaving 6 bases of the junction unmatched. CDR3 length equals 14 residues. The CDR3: CASKSRLAGDTQYF. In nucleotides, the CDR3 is TGTGCCAGCAAAAGTCGACTAGCGGGAGATACGCAGTATTTT.

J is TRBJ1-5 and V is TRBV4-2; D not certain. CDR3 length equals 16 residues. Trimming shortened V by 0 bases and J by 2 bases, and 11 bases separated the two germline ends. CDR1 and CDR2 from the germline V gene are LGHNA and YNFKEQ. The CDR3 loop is CASSQDGVGGNQPQHF. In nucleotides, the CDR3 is TGTGCCAGCAGCCAAGATGGAGTAGGCGGCAATCAGCCCCAGCATTTT.

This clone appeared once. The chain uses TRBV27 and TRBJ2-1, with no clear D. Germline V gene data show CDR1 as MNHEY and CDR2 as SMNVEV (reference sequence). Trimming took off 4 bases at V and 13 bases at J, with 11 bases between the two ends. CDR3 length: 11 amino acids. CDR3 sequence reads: CASSSSENQFF. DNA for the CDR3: TGTGCCAGCAGTTCAAGCGAGAATCAGTTCTTC.

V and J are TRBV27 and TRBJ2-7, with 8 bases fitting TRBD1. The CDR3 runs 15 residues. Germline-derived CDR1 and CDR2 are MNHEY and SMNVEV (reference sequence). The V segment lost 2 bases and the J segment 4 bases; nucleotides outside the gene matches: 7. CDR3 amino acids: CASSLGLGQGYEQYF. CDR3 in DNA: TGTGCCAGCAGTTTAGGCCTAGGACAGGGTTACGAGCAGTACTTC.

CDR3 nucleotides: TGTGCCAGCAGGGACGGCGGGACCGGCTCCTACGAGCAGTACTTC. It codes for CASRDGGTGSYEQYF. The V gene is TRBV27, the J gene TRBJ2-7, with a weak D call TRBD2 (6 bases). This CDR3 spans 15 amino acids. Trimming removed 6 bases from V and 0 bases from J, with 15 bases in between. From germline, CDR1 is MNHEY and CDR2 SMNVEV (reference sequence).

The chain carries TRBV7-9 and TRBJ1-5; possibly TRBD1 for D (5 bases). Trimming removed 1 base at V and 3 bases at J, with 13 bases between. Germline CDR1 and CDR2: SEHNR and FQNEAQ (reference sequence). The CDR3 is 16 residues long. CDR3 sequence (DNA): TGTGCCAGCAGCTTAGGGGGACTAGCGGACAATCAGCCCCAGCATTTT. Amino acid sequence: CASSLGGLADNQPQHF.

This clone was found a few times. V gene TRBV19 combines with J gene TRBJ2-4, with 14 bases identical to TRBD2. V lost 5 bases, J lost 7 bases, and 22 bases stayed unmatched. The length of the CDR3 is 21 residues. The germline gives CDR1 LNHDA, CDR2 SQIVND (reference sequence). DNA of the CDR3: TGTGCCAGTAGTCCCCGTGGACTAGCGGGAGGCCCCCCTAAAGGGGAGAACATTCAGTACTTC. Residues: CASSPRGLAGGPPKGENIQYF.

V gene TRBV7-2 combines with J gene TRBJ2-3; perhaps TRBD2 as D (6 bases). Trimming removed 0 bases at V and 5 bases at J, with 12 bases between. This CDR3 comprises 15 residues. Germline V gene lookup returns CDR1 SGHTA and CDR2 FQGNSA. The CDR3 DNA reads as TGTGCCAGCAGCTTAGCGATCAGGCGGGGAGATACGCAGTATTTT. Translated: CASSLAIRRGDTQYF. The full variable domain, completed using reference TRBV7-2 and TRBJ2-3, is GAGVSQSPSNKVTEKGKDVELRCDPISGHTALYWYRQSLGQGLEFLIYFQGNSAPDKSGLPSDRFSAERTGGSVSTLTIQRTQQEDSAVYLCASSLAIRRGDTQYFGPGTRLTVL.

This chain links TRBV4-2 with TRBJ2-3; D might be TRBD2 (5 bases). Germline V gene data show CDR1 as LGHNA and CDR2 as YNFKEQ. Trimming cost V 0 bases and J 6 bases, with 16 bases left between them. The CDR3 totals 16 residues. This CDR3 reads CASSQEAADAADTQYF. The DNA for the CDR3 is TGTGCCAGCAGCCAAGAGGCAGCGGACGCGGCGGATACGCAGTATTTT.

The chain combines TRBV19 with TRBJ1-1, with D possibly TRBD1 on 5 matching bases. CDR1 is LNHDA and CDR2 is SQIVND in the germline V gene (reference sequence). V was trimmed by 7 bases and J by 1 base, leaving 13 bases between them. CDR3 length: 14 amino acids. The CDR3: CASTPGAANTEAFF. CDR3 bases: TGTGCCAGTACTCCTGGGGCGGCGAACACTGAAGCTTTCTTT.

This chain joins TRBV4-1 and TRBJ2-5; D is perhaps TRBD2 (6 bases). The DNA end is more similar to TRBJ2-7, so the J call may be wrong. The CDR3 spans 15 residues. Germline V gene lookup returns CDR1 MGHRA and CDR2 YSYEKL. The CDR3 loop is CASSQGSGLYYEQYF. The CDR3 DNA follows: TGCGCCAGCAGCCAAGGAAGCGGGCTATACTACGAGCAGTACTTC.

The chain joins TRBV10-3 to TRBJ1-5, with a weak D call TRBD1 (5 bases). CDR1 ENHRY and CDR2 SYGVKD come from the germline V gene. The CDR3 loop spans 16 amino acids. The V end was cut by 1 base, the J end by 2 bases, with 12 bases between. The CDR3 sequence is CAISEFGGPRNQPQHF. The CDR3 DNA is TGTGCCATCAGTGAGTTCGGGGGTCCCCGCAATCAGCCCCAGCATTTT.

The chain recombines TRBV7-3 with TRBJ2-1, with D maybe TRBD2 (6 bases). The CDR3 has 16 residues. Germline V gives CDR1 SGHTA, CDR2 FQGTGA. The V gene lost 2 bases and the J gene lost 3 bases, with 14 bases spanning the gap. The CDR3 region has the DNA TGTGCCAGCAGCTTAGCCCCCGGGACTTACTACAATGAGCAGTTCTTC. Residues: CASSLAPGTYYNEQFF.

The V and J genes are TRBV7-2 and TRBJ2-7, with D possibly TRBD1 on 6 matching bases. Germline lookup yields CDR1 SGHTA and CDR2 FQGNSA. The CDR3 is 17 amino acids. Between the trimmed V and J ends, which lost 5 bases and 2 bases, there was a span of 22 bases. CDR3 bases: TGTGCCAGCAGCCACCACACCCGGGACACGAGAACCTACGAGCAGTACTTC. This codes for CASSHHTRDTRTYEQYF.